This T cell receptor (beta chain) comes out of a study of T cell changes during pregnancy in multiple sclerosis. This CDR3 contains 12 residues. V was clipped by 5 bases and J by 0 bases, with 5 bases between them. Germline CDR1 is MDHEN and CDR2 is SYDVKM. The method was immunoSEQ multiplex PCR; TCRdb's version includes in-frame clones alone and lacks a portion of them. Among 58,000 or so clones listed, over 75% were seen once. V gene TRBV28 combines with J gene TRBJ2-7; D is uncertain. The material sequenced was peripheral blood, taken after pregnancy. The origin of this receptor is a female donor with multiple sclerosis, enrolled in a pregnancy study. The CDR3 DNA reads TGTGCCAGCAGTCTCAGCTCCTACGAGCAGTACTTC. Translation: CASSLSSYEQYF.